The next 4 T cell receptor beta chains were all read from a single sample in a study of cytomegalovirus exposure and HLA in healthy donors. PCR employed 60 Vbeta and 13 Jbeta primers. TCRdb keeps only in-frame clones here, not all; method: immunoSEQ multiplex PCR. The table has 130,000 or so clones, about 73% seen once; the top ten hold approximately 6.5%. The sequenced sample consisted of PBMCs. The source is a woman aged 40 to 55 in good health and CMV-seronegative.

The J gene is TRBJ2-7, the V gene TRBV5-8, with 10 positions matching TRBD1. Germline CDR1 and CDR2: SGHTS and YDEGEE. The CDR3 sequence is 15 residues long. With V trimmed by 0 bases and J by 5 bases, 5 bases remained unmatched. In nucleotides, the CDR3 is TGTGCCAGCAGCTTGGCGGGACAGGGGCTAGACGAGCAGTACTTC. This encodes CASSLAGQGLDEQYF.

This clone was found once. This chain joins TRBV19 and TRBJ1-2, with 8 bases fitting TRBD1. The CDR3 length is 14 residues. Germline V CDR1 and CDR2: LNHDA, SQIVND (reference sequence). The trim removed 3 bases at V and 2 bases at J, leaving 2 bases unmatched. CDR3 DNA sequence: TGTGCCAGTAGTATCTGGACAGGGAACTATGGCTACACCTTC. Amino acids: CASSIWTGNYGYTF. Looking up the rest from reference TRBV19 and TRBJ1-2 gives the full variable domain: DGGITQSPKYLFRKEGQNVTLSCEQNLNHDAMYWYRQDPGQGLRLIYYSQIVNDFQKGDIAEGYSVSREKKESFPLTVTSAQKNPTAFYLCASSIWTGNYGYTFGSGTRLTVV.

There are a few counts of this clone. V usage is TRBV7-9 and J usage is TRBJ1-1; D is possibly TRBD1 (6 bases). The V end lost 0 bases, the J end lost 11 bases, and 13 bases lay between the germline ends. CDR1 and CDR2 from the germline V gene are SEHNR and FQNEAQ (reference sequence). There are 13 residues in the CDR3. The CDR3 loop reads CASSLALGGAAFF. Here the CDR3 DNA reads TGTGCCAGCAGCTTAGCCTTGGGGGGGGCCGCTTTCTTT.

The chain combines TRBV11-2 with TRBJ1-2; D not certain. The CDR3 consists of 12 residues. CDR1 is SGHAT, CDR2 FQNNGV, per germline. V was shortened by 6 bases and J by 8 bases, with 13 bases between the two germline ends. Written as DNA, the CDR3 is TGTGCCAGCAGACCCGGCGGCATAGGCTACACCTTC. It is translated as CASRPGGIGYTF.